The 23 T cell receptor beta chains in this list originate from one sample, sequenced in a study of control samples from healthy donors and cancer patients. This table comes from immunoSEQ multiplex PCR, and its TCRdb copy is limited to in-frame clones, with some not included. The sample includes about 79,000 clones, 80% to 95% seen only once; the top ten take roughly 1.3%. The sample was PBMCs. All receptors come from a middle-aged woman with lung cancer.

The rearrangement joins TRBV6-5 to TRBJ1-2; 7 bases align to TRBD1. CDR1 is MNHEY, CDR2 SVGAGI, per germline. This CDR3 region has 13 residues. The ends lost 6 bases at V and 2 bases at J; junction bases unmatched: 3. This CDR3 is CASRMDRNYGYTF. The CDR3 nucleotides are TGTGCCAGCAGAATGGACAGGAACTATGGCTACACCTTC.

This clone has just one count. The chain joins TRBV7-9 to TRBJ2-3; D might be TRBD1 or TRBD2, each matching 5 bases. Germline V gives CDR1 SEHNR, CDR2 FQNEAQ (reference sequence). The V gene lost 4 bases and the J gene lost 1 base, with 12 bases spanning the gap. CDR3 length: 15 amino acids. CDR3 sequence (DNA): TGTGCCAGCAGCTCACGGGACGCCCGCACAGATACGCAGTATTTT. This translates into CASSSRDARTDTQYF.

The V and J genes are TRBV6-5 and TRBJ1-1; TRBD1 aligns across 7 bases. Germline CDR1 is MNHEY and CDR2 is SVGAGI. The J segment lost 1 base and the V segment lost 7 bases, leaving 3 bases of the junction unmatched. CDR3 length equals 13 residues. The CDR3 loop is CASITGENTEAFF. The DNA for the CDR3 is TGTGCCAGCATAACAGGGGAGAACACTGAAGCTTTCTTT.

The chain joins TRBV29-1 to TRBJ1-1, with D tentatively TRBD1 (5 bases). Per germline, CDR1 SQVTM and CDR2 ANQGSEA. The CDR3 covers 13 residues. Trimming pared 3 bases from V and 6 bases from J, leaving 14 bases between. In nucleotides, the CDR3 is TGCAGCGTTGAGGGACGTCAAGGGGCTGAAGCTTTCTTT. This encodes CSVEGRQGAEAFF. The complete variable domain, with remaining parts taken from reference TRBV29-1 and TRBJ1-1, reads SAVISQKPSRDICQRGTSLTIQCQVDSQVTMMFWYRQQPGQSLTLIATANQGSEATYESGFVIDKFPISRPNLTFSTLTVSNMSPEDSSIYLCSVEGRQGAEAFFGQGTRLTVV.

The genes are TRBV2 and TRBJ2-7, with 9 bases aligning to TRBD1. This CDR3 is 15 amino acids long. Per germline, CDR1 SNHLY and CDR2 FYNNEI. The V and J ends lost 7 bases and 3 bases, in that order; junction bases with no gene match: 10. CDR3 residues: CASISLGTGIYEQYF. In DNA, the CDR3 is TGTGCCAGCATCAGCCTAGGGACAGGGATCTACGAGCAGTACTTC.

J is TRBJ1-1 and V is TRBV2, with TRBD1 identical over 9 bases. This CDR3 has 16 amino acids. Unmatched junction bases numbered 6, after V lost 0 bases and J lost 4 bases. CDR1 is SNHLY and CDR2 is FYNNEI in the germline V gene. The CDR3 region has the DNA TGTGCCAGCAGTGAAGCGACAAGGACAGGGGCCACTGAAGCTTTCTTT. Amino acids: CASSEATRTGATEAFF.

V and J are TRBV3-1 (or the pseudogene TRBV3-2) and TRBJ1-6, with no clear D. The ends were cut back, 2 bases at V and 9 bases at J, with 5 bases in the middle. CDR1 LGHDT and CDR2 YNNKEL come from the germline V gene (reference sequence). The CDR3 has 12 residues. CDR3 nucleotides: TGTGCCAGCAGCCAATCGGGTTCACCCCTCCACTTT. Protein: CASSQSGSPLHF.

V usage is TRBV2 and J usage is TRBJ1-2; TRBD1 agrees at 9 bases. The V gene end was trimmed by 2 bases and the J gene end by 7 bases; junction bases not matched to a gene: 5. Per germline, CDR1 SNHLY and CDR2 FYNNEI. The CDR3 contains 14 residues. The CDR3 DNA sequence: TGTGCCAGCAGTGAATCCGGGACAGGGTTTGGCTACACCTTC. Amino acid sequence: CASSESGTGFGYTF.

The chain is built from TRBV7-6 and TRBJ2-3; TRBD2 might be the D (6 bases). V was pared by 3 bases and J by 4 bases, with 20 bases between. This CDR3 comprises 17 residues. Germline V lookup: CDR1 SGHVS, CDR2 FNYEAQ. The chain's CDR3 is CASSFLIFDGSPDTQYF. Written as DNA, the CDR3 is TGTGCCAGCAGCTTTTTAATCTTCGACGGGAGTCCAGATACGCAGTATTTT.

CDR3 nucleotide sequence: TGTGCCACCAGTGACCCCAGACAGGGCTATGGCTACACCTTC. Protein sequence: CATSDPRQGYGYTF. The chain has TRBV24-1 and TRBJ1-2; 7 nucleotides agree with TRBD1. Per the germline V gene, CDR1 is KGHDR and CDR2 is SFDVKD. The CDR3 totals 14 residues. V lost 4 bases and J lost 4; bases outside the gene matches: 5.

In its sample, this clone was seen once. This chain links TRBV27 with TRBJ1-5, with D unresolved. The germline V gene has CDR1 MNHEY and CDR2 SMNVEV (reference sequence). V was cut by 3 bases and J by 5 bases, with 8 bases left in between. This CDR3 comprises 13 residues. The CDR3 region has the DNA TGTGCCAGCAGTTTGAACAGACATCAGCCCCAGCATTTT. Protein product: CASSLNRHQPQHF.

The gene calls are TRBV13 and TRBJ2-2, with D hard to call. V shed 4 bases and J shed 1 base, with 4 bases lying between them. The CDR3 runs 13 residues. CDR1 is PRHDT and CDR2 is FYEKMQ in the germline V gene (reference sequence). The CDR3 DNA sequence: TGTGCCAGCAGCTCGATGAACACCGGGGAGCTGTTTTTT. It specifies CASSSMNTGELFF.

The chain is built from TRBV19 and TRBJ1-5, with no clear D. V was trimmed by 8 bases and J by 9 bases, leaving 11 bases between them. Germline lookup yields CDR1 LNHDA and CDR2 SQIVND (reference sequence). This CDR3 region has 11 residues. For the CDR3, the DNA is TGTGCCAGTGATGAGGGAGGGCCCCAGCATTTT. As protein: CASDEGGPQHF.

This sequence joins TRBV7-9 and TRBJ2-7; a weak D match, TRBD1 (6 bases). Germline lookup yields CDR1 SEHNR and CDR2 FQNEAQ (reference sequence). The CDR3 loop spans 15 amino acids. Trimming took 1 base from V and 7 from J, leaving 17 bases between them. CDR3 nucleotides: TGTGCCAGCAGCTTAGTTGGCAGGGGTGGCGTAGAGCAGTACTTC. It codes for CASSLVGRGGVEQYF.

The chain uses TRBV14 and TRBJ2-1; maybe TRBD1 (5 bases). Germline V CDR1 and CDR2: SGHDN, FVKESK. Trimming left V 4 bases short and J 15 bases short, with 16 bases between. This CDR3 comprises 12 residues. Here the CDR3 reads CASSPFGQGWFF. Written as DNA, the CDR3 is TGTGCCAGCAGCCCCTTCGGACAAGGTTGGTTCTTC.

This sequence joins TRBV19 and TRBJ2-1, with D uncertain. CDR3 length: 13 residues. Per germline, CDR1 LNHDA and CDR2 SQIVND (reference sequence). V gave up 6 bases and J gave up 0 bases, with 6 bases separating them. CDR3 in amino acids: CASSLSSYNEQFF. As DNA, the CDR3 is TGTGCCAGTAGCCTGAGCTCCTACAATGAGCAGTTCTTC. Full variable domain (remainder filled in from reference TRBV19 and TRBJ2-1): DGGITQSPKYLFRKEGQNVTLSCEQNLNHDAMYWYRQDPGQGLRLIYYSQIVNDFQKGDIAEGYSVSREKKESFPLTVTSAQKNPTAFYLCASSLSSYNEQFFGPGTRLTVL.

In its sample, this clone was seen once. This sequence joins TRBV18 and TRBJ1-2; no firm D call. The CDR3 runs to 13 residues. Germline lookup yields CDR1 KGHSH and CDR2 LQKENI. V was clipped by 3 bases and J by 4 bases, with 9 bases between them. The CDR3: CASSPSSVYGYTF. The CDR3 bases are TGTGCCAGCTCACCGTCCTCAGTCTATGGCTACACCTTC.

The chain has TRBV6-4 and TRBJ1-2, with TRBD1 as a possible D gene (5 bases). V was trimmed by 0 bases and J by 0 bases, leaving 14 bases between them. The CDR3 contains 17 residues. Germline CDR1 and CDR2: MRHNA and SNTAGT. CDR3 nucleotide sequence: TGTGCCAGCAGTGACTCGAGAAGGGGTCCCACTAACTATGGCTACACCTTC. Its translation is CASSDSRRGPTNYGYTF.

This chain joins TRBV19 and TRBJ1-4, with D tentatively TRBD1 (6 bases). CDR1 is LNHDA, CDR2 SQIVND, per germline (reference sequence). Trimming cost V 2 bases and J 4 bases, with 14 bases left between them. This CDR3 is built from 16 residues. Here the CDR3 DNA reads TGTGCCAGTAGTATAACAGGGTCGTACTATAATGAAAAACTGTTTTTT. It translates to CASSITGSYYNEKLFF. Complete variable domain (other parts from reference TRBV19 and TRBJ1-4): DGGITQSPKYLFRKEGQNVTLSCEQNLNHDAMYWYRQDPGQGLRLIYYSQIVNDFQKGDIAEGYSVSREKKESFPLTVTSAQKNPTAFYLCASSITGSYYNEKLFFGSGTQLSVL.

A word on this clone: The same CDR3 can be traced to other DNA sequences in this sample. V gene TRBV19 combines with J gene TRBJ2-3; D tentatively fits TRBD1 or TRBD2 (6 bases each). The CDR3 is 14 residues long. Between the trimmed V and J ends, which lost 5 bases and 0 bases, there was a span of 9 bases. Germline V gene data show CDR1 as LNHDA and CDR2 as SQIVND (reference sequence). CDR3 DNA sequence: TGTGCCAGTAGTCGGGGGCCTAGCACAGATACGCAGTATTTT. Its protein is CASSRGPSTDTQYF. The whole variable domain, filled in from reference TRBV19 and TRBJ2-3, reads DGGITQSPKYLFRKEGQNVTLSCEQNLNHDAMYWYRQDPGQGLRLIYYSQIVNDFQKGDIAEGYSVSREKKESFPLTVTSAQKNPTAFYLCASSRGPSTDTQYFGPGTRLTVL.

CDR3 loop: CASSLAWAGSRALETQYF. The CDR3 DNA is TGTGCCAGCAGCTTAGCTTGGGCAGGGTCACGAGCTCTAGAGACCCAGTACTTC. V is TRBV7-2 and J is TRBJ2-5; D is perhaps TRBD1 (5 bases). This CDR3 has 18 amino acids. The germline V gene has CDR1 SGHTA and CDR2 FQGNSA. The V and J ends lost 0 bases and 4 bases respectively, with 21 bases between them.

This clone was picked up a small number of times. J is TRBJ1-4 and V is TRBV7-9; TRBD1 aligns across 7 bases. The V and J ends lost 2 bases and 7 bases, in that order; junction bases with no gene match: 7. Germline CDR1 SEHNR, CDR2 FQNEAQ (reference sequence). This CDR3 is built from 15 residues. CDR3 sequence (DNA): TGTGCCAGCAGCTTAAATACAGGGGAAATTGAAAAACTGTTTTTT. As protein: CASSLNTGEIEKLFF.

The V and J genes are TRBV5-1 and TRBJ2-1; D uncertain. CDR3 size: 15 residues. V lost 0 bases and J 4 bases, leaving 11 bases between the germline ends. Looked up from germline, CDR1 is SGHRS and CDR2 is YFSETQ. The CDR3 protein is CASSLGQPPYNEQFF. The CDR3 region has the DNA TGCGCCAGCAGCTTGGGCCAGCCACCATACAATGAGCAGTTCTTC.